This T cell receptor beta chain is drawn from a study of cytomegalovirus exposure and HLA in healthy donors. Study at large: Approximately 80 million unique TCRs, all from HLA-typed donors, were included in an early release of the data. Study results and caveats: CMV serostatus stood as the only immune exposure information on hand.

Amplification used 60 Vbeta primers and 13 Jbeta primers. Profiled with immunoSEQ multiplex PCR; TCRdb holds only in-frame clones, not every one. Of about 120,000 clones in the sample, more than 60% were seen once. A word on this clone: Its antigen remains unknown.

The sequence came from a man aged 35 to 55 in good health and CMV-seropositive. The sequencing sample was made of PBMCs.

The CDR3 region has the DNA TGTGCCAGCAGTTATATGGGCCTTCGAATTAATGGCTACACCTTC. It translates to CASSYMGLRINGYTF. V is TRBV6-5 and J is TRBJ1-2, with D unclear. This CDR3 contains 15 residues. Germline V gene data show CDR1 as MNHEY and CDR2 as SVGAGI. V lost 3 bases and J lost 6, with 17 bases in between.